A selection of T cell receptor beta chains follows, all from one sample in a study of identical twins. TCRdb re-analysed the 5' RACE reads in MiXCR, keeping a single row per CDR3 protein. Here the sample spans around 1.7 million distinct CDR3 sequences, under 35% being singletons. Sequences were obtained from cord blood. All receptors come from a newborn girl in good health. Each CDR3 is given with its conserved first and last residue. The D gene is left open where the match is weak. Where a row states a size, it is once, few, many or the class of an expanded clone; other rows omit it.

abundance,d_gene,j_gene,len,v_gene,CDR3nt,CDR3aa
-,TRBD2,TRBJ2-3,16,TRBV28,TGTGCCAGCAGTTTAGTATCCGGGAGGTGTACAGATACGCAGTATTTT,CASSLVSGRCTDTQYF
-,TRBD2,TRBJ2-1,15,TRBV5-5,TGTGCCAGCAGCTTGGACGGGGGGACCTACAATGAGCAGTTCTTC,CASSLDGGTYNEQFF
-,TRBD1,TRBJ2-2,20,TRBV24-1,TGTGCCACCAGTGATCCCTTTGGGACAGAAAACTTCGCGAACACCGGGGAGCTGTTTTTT,CATSDPFGTENFANTGELFF
-,TRBD2,TRBJ2-1,14,TRBV29-1,TGCAGCGCTCTCAAAAGGCGGGAGGTCGGAGAGCAGTTCTTC,CSALKRREVGEQFF
-,TRBD2,TRBJ2-7,16,TRBV29-1,TGCAGCGTTAAGTTGTCGGGGACTAGGGGTGGCGTCGAGCAGTACTTC,CSVKLSGTRGGVEQYF
once,TRBD2,TRBJ2-5,16,TRBV2,TGTGCCAGCAGTGGCTTACCGGGACTAGCGGGAGAGACCCAGTACTTC,CASSGLPGLAGETQYF
-,TRBD2,TRBJ2-1,17,TRBV7-2,TGTGCCAGCAGCTTCGGTGCCCTAGCGGACCTACACAATGAGCAGTTCTTC,CASSFGALADLHNEQFF
-,-,TRBJ1-4,13,TRBV4-2,TGTGCCAGCAGCCAAGATCGAACCGGAAGGCTGTTTTTT,CASSQDRTGRLFF
few,-,TRBJ2-1,16,TRBV12-3/TRBV12-4,TGTGCCAGCAGTCCGTTTTTGGCGGGATCGGGCGATGAGCAGTTCTTC,CASSPFLAGSGDEQFF
few,TRBD2,TRBJ2-1,15,TRBV12-3/TRBV12-4,TGTGCCAGCAGCAGACCTCGGGGGGACTACAATGAGCAGTTCTTC,CASSRPRGDYNEQFF